These T cell receptor beta chains were read from a single sample in a study of blood T cell repertoires in COVID-19. This table comes from immunoSEQ multiplex PCR, and its TCRdb copy is limited to in-frame clones, with some not included. Among around 140,000 clones listed, approximately 84% were seen once. The sample consisted of peripheral blood. Source of these receptors: a human donor in a cohort sampled during active COVID-19. Each CDR3 is given with its conserved first and last residue. Each record gives: V gene, CDR3 protein.

V: TRBV5-4; CDR3: CASSRMGAGKETQYF
V: TRBV30; CDR3: CAWSRTGPNTEAFF
V: TRBV5-4; CDR3: CASSPAIESRQFF
V: TRBV7-9; CDR3: CASRLGQEGGNTIYF
V: TRBV6-5; CDR3: CANSPTVNYGYTF
V: TRBV2; CDR3: CASSETDRGWSNQPQHF
V: TRBV28; CDR3: CASRGTGGGEKLFF
V: TRBV19; CDR3: CASRPRGGYEQYF
V: TRBV4-1; CDR3: CASSPAGFIIRSGNTIYF
V: TRBV27; CDR3: CASSLGGAETQYF
V: TRBV2; CDR3: CASSPPWVAGEQFF
V: TRBV5-1; CDR3: CASSYGGAGETQYF
V: TRBV28; CDR3: CASSSVYRTGGSGANVLTF
V: TRBV5-4; CDR3: CASSLDGGRNSPLHF
V: TRBV7-9; CDR3: CASSFGGDYEQYF
V: TRBV7-3; CDR3: CASSLSAPTGWGGNTIYF